The 17 T cell receptor beta chains given below trace back to one sample, sequenced in a study of molecular identifiers for immune sequencing clone quantification. From the PCR reads, TCRdb called clonotypes with MiXCR, one entry per CDR3 protein. The table has approximately 93,000 distinct CDR3 sequences, approximately 23% seen once. Sequences were obtained from naive CD8+ T cells from blood, with Jurkat cell RNA spiked in. Subset described: FACS-sorted CD8+CD4-CCR7+CD45RA+ naive T cells. Receptors were obtained from a human donor in good health. Some libraries in this study had Jurkat cell RNA spiked in.

This clonotype was detected many times. The chain recombines TRBV5-5 with TRBJ2-7; 10 bases match TRBD1. V lost 6 bases to trimming and J lost 5 bases; unmatched junction nucleotides: 11. The CDR3 covers 15 residues. The germline V gene has CDR1 SGHKS and CDR2 YYEKEE (reference sequence). The CDR3 DNA sequence: TGTGCCAGCAACCCGTCCACGGACAGGGGGAACGAGCAGTACTTC. It specifies CASNPSTDRGNEQYF.

This clonotype was seen ten or more times. This chain links TRBV28 with TRBJ2-7; 7 positions agree with TRBD2. Germline-derived CDR1 and CDR2 are MDHEN and SYDVKM. The CDR3 length is 15 residues. The V and J ends lost 4 bases and 2 bases, in that order; junction bases with no gene match: 8. The DNA of the CDR3 is TGTGCCAGCAGTTCCCCTAGACTAGCTGCCTACGAGCAGTACTTC. It yields the protein CASSSPRLAAYEQYF.

This clonotype was recorded at least ten times. The V gene is TRBV7-9, the J gene TRBJ2-6; perhaps TRBD2 as D (6 bases). The germline V and J ends were trimmed by 7 bases and 0 bases, with 16 bases remaining between them. Germline V lookup: CDR1 SEHNR, CDR2 FQNEAQ (reference sequence). The CDR3 is made up of 17 amino acids. CDR3 amino acids: CASIQFGGPSGANVLTF. CDR3 DNA sequence: TGTGCCAGCATCCAGTTCGGGGGTCCCTCTGGGGCCAACGTCCTGACTTTC.

This clonotype showed up many times. CDR3 in DNA: TGCAGCGTTGAGATAACAGCTTACAATGAGCAGTTCTTC. Translating gives CSVEITAYNEQFF. The chain is built from TRBV29-1 and TRBJ2-1; the D is unclear. This CDR3 is 13 amino acids long. V lost 3 bases to trimming and J lost 4 bases, with 10 bases between them. CDR1 is SQVTM and CDR2 is ANQGSEA in the germline V gene.

Remarks on this clonotype: This could be a read error, since a much larger clone is one nucleotide away. The chain employs TRBV20-1 and TRBJ1-5; D is ambiguous. Germline V gene sequence: CDR1 DFQATT, CDR2 SNEGSKA (reference sequence). This CDR3 contains 14 residues. CDR3 sequence: CSASRPYSNQPRHF. The DNA for the CDR3 is TGCAGTGCTAGTCGGCCCTATAGCAATCAGCCCCGGCATTTT.

This clonotype was seen ten or more times. J is TRBJ2-7 and V is TRBV29-1; 8 nucleotides agree with TRBD2. After removal of 7 bases from V and 4 bases from J, the junction contained 6 bases not matched to a gene. The CDR3 is made up of 12 amino acids. Germline CDR1 reads SQVTM; CDR2 reads ANQGSEA. The CDR3 sequence is CSAGSGSYEQYF. The DNA of the CDR3 is TGCAGCGCCGGCAGCGGGAGTTACGAGCAGTACTTC.

As to this clonotype: This may be a read error: a much more frequent sequence differs by one nucleotide. Likely a read error: the CDR3 ends without its conserved phenylalanine or tryptophan. The limits of the CDR3 on the DNA are not certain, so only TCRdb's listed CDR3 is given. The chain couples TRBV3-1 to TRBJ1-2; the table names TRBD1, a call not compared with the DNA. The CDR3 numbers 11 amino acids, ends counted. Germline lookup yields CDR1 LGHDT and CDR2 YNNKEL (reference sequence). CDR3 region: CASSHEDIPTI.

This clonotype was detected a few times. V and J are TRBV6-2 or TRBV6-3 and TRBJ2-1, with 8 bases aligning to TRBD1. V lost 4 bases, J lost 8 bases, and 13 bases stayed unmatched. From germline, CDR1 is MNHEY and CDR2 SVGEGT. The CDR3 covers 16 residues. The CDR3 loop reads CASSSPLTDRVYEQFF. In DNA, the CDR3 is TGTGCCAGCAGTTCCCCACTCACGGACAGGGTCTATGAGCAGTTCTTC.

As for this clonotype: This clone may be a read error of a much larger clone one base away. The chain joins TRBV28 to TRBJ2-3; 9 bases agree with TRBD2. The V and J ends lost 2 bases and 3 bases, in that order; junction bases with no gene match: 9. The CDR3 covers 17 residues. The germline gives CDR1 MDHEN, CDR2 SYDVKM. CDR3 bases: TGTGCCAGCAGTTTAGCTGGCGGGAGGGAATGGACAGATACGCAGTATTTT. Its protein is CASSLAGGREWTDTQYF.

On this clonotype: This may come from a read error, since a much larger clone is one base off. V and J are TRBV25-1 and TRBJ2-3; a possible D gene is TRBD2 (6 bases). This CDR3 has 15 amino acids. Germline CDR1 reads MGHDK; CDR2 reads SYGVNS. CDR3 region: CAGSEVSGVGDTQYF. The CDR3 nucleotides are TGTGCCGGCAGTGAGGTGTCGGGAGTGGGCGATACGCAGTATTTT.

V usage is TRBV5-1 and J usage is TRBJ2-7; D uncertain. CDR1 is SGHRS and CDR2 is YFSETQ in the germline V gene. Trimming cost V 3 bases and J 5 bases, with 12 bases left between them. The CDR3 is made up of 13 amino acids. Here the CDR3 DNA reads TGCGCCAGCAGCTATATCAATAGGAACGAGCAGTACTTC. It is translated as CASSYINRNEQYF.

The V and J genes are TRBV2 and TRBJ2-1; D perhaps matches TRBD2 (6 bases). Germline V gene sequence: CDR1 SNHLY, CDR2 FYNNEI. The CDR3 length is 14 residues. Deletions cut 3 bases from V and 5 bases from J, with 11 bases between. The CDR3 is CASSESGSDNEQFF. CDR3 nucleotide sequence: TGTGCCAGCAGTGAGTCCGGGAGCGACAATGAGCAGTTCTTC.

There are many counts of this clonotype. The J gene is TRBJ1-4, the V gene TRBV27; D unclear. CDR3 size: 16 residues. Trimming cost V 0 bases and J 3 bases, with 11 bases left between them. Germline V gives CDR1 MNHEY, CDR2 SMNVEV (reference sequence). CDR3 residues: CASSLSRAASNEKLFF. The CDR3 nucleotides are TGTGCCAGCAGTTTATCGCGGGCAGCCTCTAATGAAAAACTGTTTTTT.

Ten or more counts support this clonotype. This sequence joins TRBV5-8 and TRBJ1-6; D is uncertain. Germline V CDR1 and CDR2: SGHTS, YDEGEE. This CDR3 contains 13 residues. Trimming cost V 1 base and J 6 bases, with 5 bases left between them. CDR3 residues: CASSLSPNSPLHF. The CDR3 DNA reads as TGTGCCAGCAGCTTGAGCCCTAATTCACCCCTCCACTTT.

The rearrangement uses TRBV27 and TRBJ1-2, with D uncertain. Germline V lookup: CDR1 MNHEY, CDR2 SMNVEV (reference sequence). This CDR3 has 17 residues. The ends were cut back, 2 bases at V and 3 bases at J, with 19 bases in the middle. This CDR3 is CASSLSGGRGFDYGYTF. In DNA form, the CDR3 reads TGTGCCAGCAGTTTAAGTGGAGGTAGAGGGTTTGACTATGGCTACACCTTC.

V usage is TRBV27 and J usage is TRBJ2-7, with TRBD1 matching over 10 bases. The V gene end was trimmed by 3 bases and the J gene end by 2 bases; junction bases not matched to a gene: 7. The germline V gene encodes CDR1 MNHEY and CDR2 SMNVEV (reference sequence). The CDR3 runs 16 residues. CDR3 sequence (DNA): TGTGCCAGCAGTTTCCTTGGTGGGACAGGGGCCTACGAGCAGTACTTC. Translation: CASSFLGGTGAYEQYF.

The chain uses TRBV12-3 or TRBV12-4 and TRBJ1-6; TRBD1 agrees at 7 bases. CDR3 size: 15 residues. Trimming cost V 5 bases and J 4 bases; bases outside gene matches: 5. CDR3 coding DNA: TGTGCCAGCAGTCCAGGGACAGCGTATAATTCACCCCTCCACTTT. The encoded protein is CASSPGTAYNSPLHF.